This paragraph reports one T cell receptor beta chain. The antigen is unknown. Germline loops: CDR1 MNHEY, CDR2 SMNVEV (reference sequence). CDR3 size: 19 residues. UMI-labeled TRB cDNA libraries were prepared by 5' RACE. For each CDR3 protein, TCRdb gives one entry from its re-call of the 5' RACE reads, without DNA. This table holds some 150,000 distinct CDR3 sequences. This record belongs to a study of CXCR3-negative and CXCR3-positive naive CD8 T cells. Findings of the study overall: Naive CXCR3-negative cells resembled naive CXCR3-positive cells in TRBV-TRBJ usage; memory cells differed. TRB CDR3 hydrophobicity was greater in CXCR3-positive naive cells than in CXCR3-negative naive cells. From TRB CDR3 properties, TCR strength was inferred; surface CD5 did not differ between naive subsets. Whereas both naive subsets had comparably high diversity, memory CD8+ cells had much lower diversity.

This clonotype was sampled from a human donor in good health. Some clones in this sample may be carry-over from other donors' samples. The chain couples TRBV27 to TRBJ2-6; absent DNA, TCRdb's TRBD1 call cannot be checked. Sequencing was done on a sample of naive CXCR3+ CD8+ T cells from blood. Indicated subset: CD45RO-CCR7+CD27+CD95- naive CD8+ T cells expressing CXCR3 (TNR3+). This chain's CDR3 is CASSSTAQGWGSGANVLTF.